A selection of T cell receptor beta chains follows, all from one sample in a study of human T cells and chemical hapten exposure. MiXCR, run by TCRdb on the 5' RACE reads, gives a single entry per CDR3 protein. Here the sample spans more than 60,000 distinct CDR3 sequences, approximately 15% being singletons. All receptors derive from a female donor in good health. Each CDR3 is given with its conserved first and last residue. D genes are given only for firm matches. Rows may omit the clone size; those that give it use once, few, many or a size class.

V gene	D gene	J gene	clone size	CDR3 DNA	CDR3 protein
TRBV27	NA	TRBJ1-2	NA	TGTGCCAGCAGAGGGGCCCTGGGCTATGGCTACACCTTC	CASRGALGYGYTF
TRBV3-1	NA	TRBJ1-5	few	TGTGCCAGCAGCCAAGATCTCCAGGGATTTCAGCCCCAGCATTTT	CASSQDLQGFQPQHF
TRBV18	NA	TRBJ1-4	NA	TGTGCCAGCTCACCCCTTGTGGATCCAACTAATGAAAAACTGTTTTTT	CASSPLVDPTNEKLFF
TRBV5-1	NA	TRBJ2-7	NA	TGCGCCAGCAGCTTCGATCATAGGTCCTACGAGCAGTACTTC	CASSFDHRSYEQYF
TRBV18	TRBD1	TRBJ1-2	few	TGTGCCAGCTCACCAAGGTCGGACAGGGGGCATGGCTACACCTTC	CASSPRSDRGHGYTF
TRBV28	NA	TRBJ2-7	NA	TGTGCCAGCAGATCGGTCGGCAGGTTGTACGAGCAGTACTTC	CASRSVGRLYEQYF
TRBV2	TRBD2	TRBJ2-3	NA	TGTGCCAGCAGCCTAGCGGGACAGATTAGCACAGATACGCAGTATTTT	CASSLAGQISTDTQYF
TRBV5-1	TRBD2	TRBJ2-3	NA	TGCGCCAGCAGCTTGGCATTAGCGGGGGCCGGCACAGATACGCAGTATTTT	CASSLALAGAGTDTQYF
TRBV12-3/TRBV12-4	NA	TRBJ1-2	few	TGTGCCAGCAGTTTGCGGTACGGGAAAGGCTATGGCTACACCTTC	CASSLRYGKGYGYTF
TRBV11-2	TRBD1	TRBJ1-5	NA	TGTGCCAGCAGCGTGGGACAGGGGCCTAATCAGCCCCAGCATTTT	CASSVGQGPNQPQHF
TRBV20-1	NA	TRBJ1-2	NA	TGCAGTGCTAGTAGAACGGACATCGATGGCTACACCTTC	CSASRTDIDGYTF
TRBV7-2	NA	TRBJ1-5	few	TGTGCCAGCGCAAATTGGGAAAATCAGCCCCAGCATTTT	CASANWENQPQHF
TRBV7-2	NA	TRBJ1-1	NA	TGTGCCAGCTCGGGGGAGTATCACAGGGCATCGGCTGAAGCTTTCTTT	CASSGEYHRASAEAFF
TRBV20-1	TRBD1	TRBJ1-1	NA	TGCAGTGCCCTCAGGGGGCCGGGGACTGAAGCTTTCTTT	CSALRGPGTEAFF
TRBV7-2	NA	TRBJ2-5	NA	TGTGCCAGCAGCTTAGGACAGCAAGAGACCCAGTACTTC	CASSLGQQETQYF
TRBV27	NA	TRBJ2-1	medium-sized	TGTGCCAGCAGTTTATTTGCGACGCCTTACAATGAGCAGTTCTTC	CASSLFATPYNEQFF
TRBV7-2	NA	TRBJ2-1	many	TGTGCCAGCACCGAGTTCGGATCCAACAATGAGCAGTTCTTC	CASTEFGSNNEQFF
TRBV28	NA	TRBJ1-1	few	TGTGCCAGCAGTTTATCAAAGGGTGAAGCTTTCTTT	CASSLSKGEAFF
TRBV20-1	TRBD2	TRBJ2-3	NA	TGCAGTGCTAGATCCGGGGGGGCATATACGCAGTATTTT	CSARSGGAYTQYF
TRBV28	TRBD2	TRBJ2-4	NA	TGTGCCAGCAGCTCCACCGGAGGGCGGGGGGCCAAAAACATTCAGTACTTC	CASSSTGGRGAKNIQYF
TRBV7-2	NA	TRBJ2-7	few	TGTGCCAGCAGCTTAGGGCCAGCGGACACCTACGAGCAGTACTTC	CASSLGPADTYEQYF
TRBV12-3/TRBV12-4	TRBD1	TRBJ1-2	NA	TGTGCCAGCAGCCGAACGACAGGGAACTATGGCTACACCTTC	CASSRTTGNYGYTF
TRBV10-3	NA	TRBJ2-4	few	TGTGCCATCAGTGAGTCGTCAGGGGCGACCAAAAACATTCAGTACTTC	CAISESSGATKNIQYF
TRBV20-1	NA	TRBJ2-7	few	TGCAGTGCGGCGGAGGGGGGAGCAGGGTACTTC	CSAAEGGAGYF
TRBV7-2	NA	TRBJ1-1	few	TGTGCCAGCAGCTTAGAGTACCAGGGCGCTGAAGCTTTCTTT	CASSLEYQGAEAFF
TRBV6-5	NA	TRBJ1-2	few	TGTGCCAGCAGTTACTCAGCCCAGGGACGATATGGCTACACCTTC	CASSYSAQGRYGYTF
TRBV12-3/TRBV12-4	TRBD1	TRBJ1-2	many	TGTGCCAGCAGCAGTATGGACAGGGGAGCTGGCTACACCTTC	CASSSMDRGAGYTF
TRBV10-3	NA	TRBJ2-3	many	TGTGCCATCAGTGAGTGGCCTCCCGGGGCAGATACGCAGTATTTT	CAISEWPPGADTQYF
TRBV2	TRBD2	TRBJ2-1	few	TGTGCCAGCAGAAGGACTAGCGGGGGGAATGAGCAGTTCTTC	CASRRTSGGNEQFF
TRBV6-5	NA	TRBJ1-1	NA	TGTGCCAGCAGTTCTACCTTCGACAGCACTGAAGCTTTCTTT	CASSSTFDSTEAFF
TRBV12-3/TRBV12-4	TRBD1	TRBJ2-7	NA	TGTGCCAGCAGTTTGGGACAGGAGAACTACGAGCAGTACTTC	CASSLGQENYEQYF
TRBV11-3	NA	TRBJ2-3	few	TGTGCCAGCAGCTTAGATGGCAGGACAGATACGCAGTATTTT	CASSLDGRTDTQYF
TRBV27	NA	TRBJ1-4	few	TGTGCCAGCAGTTTATCCCCGAGGGGGGTAAGTCGAGAAAAACTGTTTTTT	CASSLSPRGVSREKLFF